The 30 T cell receptor beta chains below were found in one sample sequenced in a study of cytomegalovirus exposure and HLA in healthy donors. Vbeta (60) and Jbeta (13) primers were used in the PCR. The protocol was immunoSEQ multiplex PCR, while the TCRdb copy is restricted to in-frame clones and leaves out a portion. The table shows about 120,000 clones, with roughly four fifths occurring only once. Sequencing was performed on PBMCs. These receptors were taken from a woman aged 18 to 35 in good health and CMV-seronegative.

This rearrangement joins TRBV5-1 to TRBJ1-2; D perhaps matches TRBD1 (6 bases). The CDR3 runs 14 residues. V shed 3 bases and J shed 8 bases, with 17 bases lying between them. Germline V lookup: CDR1 SGHRS, CDR2 YFSETQ. DNA of the CDR3: TGCGCCAGCAGCTCCGCAGGGGCTAACCGAGGCTACACCTTC. Its protein is CASSSAGANRGYTF.

The CDR3 sequence is CASSQIYNRAEFNTEAFF. CDR3 DNA: TGCGCCAGCAGCCAAATATACAACAGGGCTGAATTTAACACTGAAGCTTTCTTT. This chain connects TRBV4-1 to TRBJ1-1; D possibly corresponds to TRBD1 (6 bases). The CDR3 covers 18 residues. The V end was cut by 2 bases, the J end by 2 bases, with 21 bases between. Germline V CDR1 and CDR2: MGHRA, YSYEKL.

On this clone: The identical CDR3 is also encoded by other nucleotide sequences in the sample. The chain has TRBV4-1 and TRBJ2-7, with D perhaps matching TRBD1 (6 bases). Germline values: CDR1 MGHRA, CDR2 YSYEKL. V was cut by 9 bases and J by 2 bases, with 11 bases left in between. There are 12 residues in the CDR3. The CDR3 region has the DNA TGCGCCAGTAAGGGGGACACCTACGAGCAGTACTTC. Residues: CASKGDTYEQYF.

The gene calls are TRBV7-9 and TRBJ1-1; tentatively, D is TRBD1 (6 bases). Germline CDR1 is SEHNR and CDR2 is FQNEAQ (reference sequence). Trimming took 5 bases from V and 3 from J, leaving 13 bases between them. The CDR3 spans 14 residues. The CDR3 is CASSPTGSDTEAFF. CDR3 DNA: TGTGCCAGCAGCCCGACAGGTTCGGACACTGAAGCTTTCTTT. Full variable domain (rest looked up from reference TRBV7-9 and TRBJ1-1): DTGVSQNPRHKITKRGQNVTFRCDPISEHNRLYWYRQTLGQGPEFLTYFQNEAQLEKSRLLSDRFSAERPKGSFSTLEIQRTEQGDSAMYLCASSPTGSDTEAFFGQGTRLTVV.

The chain employs TRBV6-5 and TRBJ1-5, with D possibly TRBD1 on 6 matching bases. V was trimmed by 6 bases and J by 0 bases, leaving 12 bases between them. The germline V gene has CDR1 MNHEY and CDR2 SVGAGI. This CDR3 region has 15 residues. CDR3 DNA sequence: TGTGCCAGCAGGGCGGACAGTTATAGCAATCAGCCCCAGCATTTT. Protein product: CASRADSYSNQPQHF.

The gene calls are TRBV5-1 and TRBJ1-2; TRBD1 matches 7 bases. The CDR3 has 16 amino acids. The V gene's germline CDR1 is SGHRS and CDR2 YFSETQ. V shed 0 bases and J 4 bases; nucleotides not matched to a gene: 9. CDR3 loop: CASSLEEGAGVYGYTF. For the CDR3, the DNA is TGCGCCAGCAGCTTGGAGGAGGGGGCAGGGGTCTATGGCTACACCTTC. The full variable domain, its missing parts supplied by reference TRBV5-1 and TRBJ1-2, is KAGVTQTPRYLIKTRGQQVTLSCSPISGHRSVSWYQQTPGQGLQFLFEYFSETQRNKGNFPGRFSGRQFSNSRSEMNVSTLELGDSALYLCASSLEEGAGVYGYTFGSGTRLTVV.

The chain couples TRBV11-2 to TRBJ2-7; 8 bases are a match to TRBD2. Germline V gene lookup returns CDR1 SGHAT and CDR2 FQNNGV. With V trimmed by 6 bases and J by 0 bases, 7 bases remained unmatched. The CDR3 spans 15 residues. CDR3 DNA: TGTGCCAGCAGGGGTTTCGCGGGGGGCTCCTACGAGCAGTACTTC. It translates to CASRGFAGGSYEQYF. Complete variable domain (other parts from reference TRBV11-2 and TRBJ2-7): EAGVAQSPRYKIIEKRQSVAFWCNPISGHATLYWYQQILGQGPKLLIQFQNNGVVDDSQLPKDRFSAERLKGVDSTLKIQPAKLEDSAVYLCASRGFAGGSYEQYFGPGTRLTVT.

The chain couples TRBV28 to TRBJ2-7, with a tentative D call TRBD2 (5 bases). CDR3 length: 13 amino acids. From germline, CDR1 is MDHEN and CDR2 SYDVKM. V was pared by 4 bases and J by 1 base, with 8 bases between. The DNA for the CDR3 is TGTGCCAGCAGTTCCGGGGAATCCTACGAGCAGTACTTC. Its protein product is CASSSGESYEQYF.

The chain couples TRBV2 to TRBJ2-1, with D perhaps matching TRBD2 (6 bases). The V gene's germline CDR1 is SNHLY and CDR2 FYNNEI. The CDR3 is 16 residues long. Trimming removed 1 base from V and 0 bases from J, with 10 bases in between. The CDR3 spells CASSEGTSSSYNEQFF. The CDR3 DNA follows: TGTGCCAGCAGTGAAGGAACTAGCTCCTCCTACAATGAGCAGTTCTTC.

This clone came up once. The V call is TRBV28, the J call TRBJ2-5; TRBD2 agrees at 12 bases. The CDR3 totals 15 residues. J gave up 6 bases and V 3 bases, and 5 bases lay outside the gene matches. Germline V gene data show CDR1 as MDHEN and CDR2 as SYDVKM. The CDR3 is CASSFGLAGKKTQYF. CDR3 bases: TGTGCCAGCAGTTTTGGACTAGCGGGGAAGAAGACCCAGTACTTC.

The genes are TRBV30 and TRBJ2-3; 8 bases are a match to TRBD1. The CDR3 covers 16 residues. The V segment lost 4 bases and the J segment 1 base; nucleotides outside the gene matches: 10. Germline CDR1 GTSNPN, CDR2 SVGIG (reference sequence). The CDR3 loop reads CAWILQDRAGTDTQYF. The CDR3 DNA reads as TGTGCCTGGATCCTGCAGGACAGGGCTGGCACAGATACGCAGTATTTT.

This clone was detected only once. The chain combines TRBV28 with TRBJ1-5, with a possible D match to TRBD1 (6 bases). CDR1 MDHEN and CDR2 SYDVKM come from the germline V gene. V lost 4 bases and J 4 bases, leaving 17 bases between the germline ends. The CDR3 runs to 16 residues. The CDR3 loop reads CASSSQGRPSNQPQHF. Here the CDR3 DNA reads TGTGCCAGCAGTTCACAGGGCCGCCCAAGTAATCAGCCCCAGCATTTT.

This clone was counted only a few times. The gene calls are TRBV6-5 and TRBJ2-1; 9 positions agree with TRBD1. From germline, CDR1 is MNHEY and CDR2 SVGAGI. This CDR3 comprises 13 residues. V lost 7 bases to trimming and J lost 10 bases; unmatched junction nucleotides: 8. The CDR3 coding sequence is TGTGCCAGCAAGGGGACAGGGAAGGGCGAGCAGTTCTTC. As protein: CASKGTGKGEQFF.

The CDR3: CASSLGNPTGLNQPQHF. The CDR3, as DNA: TGTGCCAGCAGCCTCGGGAATCCGACAGGGTTGAATCAGCCCCAGCATTTT. V is TRBV5-6 and J is TRBJ1-5, with 7 nucleotides matching TRBD1. The CDR3 contains 17 residues. Per germline, CDR1 SGHDT and CDR2 YYEEEE. V shed 4 bases and J 4 bases; nucleotides not matched to a gene: 14. Variable domain in full (rest from reference TRBV5-6 and TRBJ1-5): DAGVTQSPTHLIKTRGQQVTLRCSPKSGHDTVSWYQQALGQGPQFIFQYYEEEERQRGNFPDRFSGHQFPNYSSELNVNALLLGDSALYLCASSLGNPTGLNQPQHFGDGTRLSIL.

The chain recombines TRBV5-1 with TRBJ1-6, with TRBD1 as a possible D gene (5 bases). The CDR3 extends over 18 amino acids. Trimming removed 1 base at V and 0 bases at J, with 14 bases between. CDR1 SGHRS and CDR2 YFSETQ come from the germline V gene. In DNA form, the CDR3 reads TGCGCCAGCAGCTTGAAGGGGTTACCCTCCTCCTATAATTCACCCCTCCACTTT. Translation: CASSLKGLPSSYNSPLHF.

The chain recombines TRBV10-3 with TRBJ2-7; 11 bases map to TRBD2. Germline-derived CDR1 and CDR2 are ENHRY and SYGVKD. The CDR3 runs 17 residues. With 2 bases clipped from V and 4 bases from J, the junction kept 10 bases outside the gene matches. CDR3 coding DNA: TGTGCCATCAGTGAGACTACTACCGGGACTAGCGGATACGAGCAGTACTTC. Its protein is CAISETTTGTSGYEQYF.

The rearrangement uses TRBV6-1 and TRBJ1-1; D call uncertain. Per the germline V gene, CDR1 is MNHNS and CDR2 is SASEGT. V gave up 6 bases and J gave up 5 bases, with 16 bases separating them. The CDR3 covers 14 residues. The CDR3 region is CASSPRSLRTEAFF. CDR3 in DNA: TGTGCCAGCAGCCCGCGGTCGTTGCGTACTGAAGCTTTCTTT.

The chain employs TRBV6-1 and TRBJ1-2; 7 bases fit TRBD1. This CDR3 region has 13 residues. Trimming took 7 bases from V and 1 from J; bases not matched to a gene: 3. The germline gives CDR1 MNHNS, CDR2 SASEGT. This CDR3 reads CASITGVNYGYTF. The CDR3 DNA reads TGTGCCAGCATCACAGGGGTTAACTATGGCTACACCTTC.

The V call is TRBV6-1, the J call TRBJ1-5, with 8 bases aligning to TRBD1. The CDR3 covers 15 residues. After removal of 4 bases from V and 1 base from J, the junction contained 3 bases not matched to a gene. CDR1 is MNHNS and CDR2 is SASEGT in the germline V gene. CDR3 protein: CASSGQGASNQPQHF. In DNA form, the CDR3 reads TGTGCCAGCAGTGGTCAGGGGGCGAGCAATCAGCCCCAGCATTTT.

V usage is TRBV7-8 and J usage is TRBJ2-3, with 7 bases aligning to TRBD1. The CDR3 sequence is 14 residues long. Unmatched junction bases numbered 6, after V lost 4 bases and J lost 5 bases. Germline lookup yields CDR1 SGHVS and CDR2 FQNEAQ. This CDR3 reads CASSWGQQEDTQYF. The CDR3 coding sequence is TGTGCCAGCAGCTGGGGACAGCAGGAAGATACGCAGTATTTT.

Ten or more counts support this clone. CDR3 in amino acids: CASSMVFQSGAFF. The CDR3 DNA follows: TGTGCCAGTAGTATGGTGTTCCAATCGGGAGCTTTCTTT. V is TRBV19 and J is TRBJ1-1; no definite D call. Trimming removed 3 bases at V and 10 bases at J, with 15 bases between. The CDR3 runs 13 residues. Looked up from germline, CDR1 is LNHDA and CDR2 is SQIVND (reference sequence).

This chain joins TRBV28 and TRBJ1-2, with TRBD1 matching over 7 bases. Trimming at V came to 2 bases and at J to 5 bases, leaving 5 bases not matched to a gene. Germline V gene data show CDR1 as MDHEN and CDR2 as SYDVKM. The length of the CDR3 is 14 residues. The CDR3 reads CASSLEQGRYGYTF. The CDR3 DNA sequence: TGTGCCAGCAGTTTAGAACAGGGGCGATATGGCTACACCTTC.

The chain carries TRBV7-4 and TRBJ1-1, with D possibly matching TRBD1 (5 bases). Trimming removed 3 bases at V and 1 base at J, with 6 bases between. Germline CDR1 reads SGHVT; CDR2 reads SQSDAQ. The CDR3 covers 13 residues. Here the CDR3 DNA reads TGTGCCAGCAGCTTGCAGGGGAACACTGAAGCTTTCTTT. It translates to CASSLQGNTEAFF.

The chain carries TRBV4-1 and TRBJ2-7; 9 positions agree with TRBD1. V was pared by 4 bases and J by 3 bases, with 10 bases of the junction left unmatched. The germline gives CDR1 MGHRA, CDR2 YSYEKL. The CDR3 runs to 16 residues. The CDR3, as DNA: TGCGCCAGCAGCCTCGGAGGGGGACAGGGTATCTACGAGCAGTACTTC. Its translation: CASSLGGGQGIYEQYF.

A note on this clone: The sample carries other DNA sequences with the same CDR3. The genes are TRBV19 and TRBJ1-1, with D unresolved. This CDR3 has 13 residues. Germline CDR1 is LNHDA and CDR2 is SQIVND (reference sequence). Trimming removed 0 bases at V and 3 bases at J, with 5 bases between. CDR3 amino acids: CASSIDRDTEAFF. CDR3 sequence (DNA): TGTGCCAGTAGTATAGATCGGGACACTGAAGCTTTCTTT.

The rearrangement links TRBV9 to TRBJ1-6, with 7 bases that match TRBD1. Per the germline V gene, CDR1 is SGDLS and CDR2 is YYNGEE. This CDR3 is 16 amino acids long. Unmatched junction bases numbered 5, after V lost 0 bases and J lost 5 bases. CDR3 bases: TGTGCCAGCAGCGTAGCAGCGGACAGGAATAATTCACCCCTCCACTTT. It is translated as CASSVAADRNNSPLHF.

V usage is TRBV10-3 and J usage is TRBJ1-1; 9 bases line up with TRBD1. V lost 5 bases and J lost 11; bases outside the gene matches: 6. The germline V gene encodes CDR1 ENHRY and CDR2 SYGVKD. The CDR3 has 12 amino acids. CDR3 in DNA: TGTGCCATCAGTCCTACAGGGGGCCAGGCTTTCTTT. Residues: CAISPTGGQAFF.

The chain uses TRBV6-1 and TRBJ1-5; D remains ambiguous. The CDR3 length is 13 residues. V was clipped by 3 bases and J by 4 bases, with 7 bases between them. Germline lookup yields CDR1 MNHNS and CDR2 SASEGT. Written as DNA, the CDR3 is TGTGCCAGCAGTGAGCAGACAAATCAGCCCCAGCATTTT. Translation: CASSEQTNQPQHF.

The chain is built from TRBV5-6 and TRBJ1-1; D is unclear. This CDR3 spans 13 amino acids. CDR1 SGHDT and CDR2 YYEEEE come from the germline V gene. Trimming took 0 bases from V and 1 from J, leaving 4 bases between them. The CDR3 loop is CASSLGRNTEAFF. The CDR3 nucleotides read TGTGCCAGCAGCTTGGGGAGGAACACTGAAGCTTTCTTT. Supplemented by reference TRBV5-6 and TRBJ1-1, the full variable domain reads DAGVTQSPTHLIKTRGQQVTLRCSPKSGHDTVSWYQQALGQGPQFIFQYYEEEERQRGNFPDRFSGHQFPNYSSELNVNALLLGDSALYLCASSLGRNTEAFFGQGTRLTVV.

This clone appeared a single time. The V and J genes are TRBV29-1 and TRBJ2-7; possibly TRBD2 for D (5 bases). The CDR3 is 11 amino acids. Germline CDR1 and CDR2: SQVTM and ANQGSEA. Deletions cut 4 bases from V and 7 bases from J, with 11 bases between. CDR3 region: CSVATSGEQYF. The CDR3 DNA is TGCAGCGTTGCAACGTCGGGGGAGCAGTACTTC.